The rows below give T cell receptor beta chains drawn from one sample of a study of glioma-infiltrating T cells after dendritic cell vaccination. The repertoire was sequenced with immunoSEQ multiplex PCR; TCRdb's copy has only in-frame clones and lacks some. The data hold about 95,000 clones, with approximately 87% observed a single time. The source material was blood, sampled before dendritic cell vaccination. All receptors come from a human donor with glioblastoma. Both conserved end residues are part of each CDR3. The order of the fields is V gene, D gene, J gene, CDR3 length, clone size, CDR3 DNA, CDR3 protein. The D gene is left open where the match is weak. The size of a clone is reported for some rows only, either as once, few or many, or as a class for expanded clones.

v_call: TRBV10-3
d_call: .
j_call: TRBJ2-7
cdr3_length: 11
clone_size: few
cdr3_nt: TGTGCCATCCTTAGCGGAAACGAGCAGTACTTC
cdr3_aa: CAILSGNEQYF

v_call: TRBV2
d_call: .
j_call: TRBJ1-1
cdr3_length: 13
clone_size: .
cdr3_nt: TGTGCCACCGGGAGAAGAGGGGTTACTGAAGCTTTCTTT
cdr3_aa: CATGRRGVTEAFF

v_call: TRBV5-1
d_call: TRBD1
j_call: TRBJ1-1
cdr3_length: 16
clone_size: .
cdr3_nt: TGCGCCAGCAGCCCGGGGGTGTCGCAGGGGGAATCTGAAGCTTTCTTT
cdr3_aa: CASSPGVSQGESEAFF

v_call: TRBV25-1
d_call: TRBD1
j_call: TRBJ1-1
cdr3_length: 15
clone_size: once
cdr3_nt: TGTGCCAGCAGTACCCATCACAGGGGAGGCACTGAAGCTTTCTTT
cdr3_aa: CASSTHHRGGTEAFF

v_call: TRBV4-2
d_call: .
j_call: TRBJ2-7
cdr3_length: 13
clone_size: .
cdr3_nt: TGTGCCAGCAGCCAAACTAGCTCCTACGAGCAGTACTTC
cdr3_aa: CASSQTSSYEQYF

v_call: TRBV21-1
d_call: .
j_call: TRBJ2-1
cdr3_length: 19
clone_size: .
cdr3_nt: TGTGCCAGCAGCAAAGAGGGACTTAGGGTCCCACCTGCCTACAATGAGCAGTTCTTC
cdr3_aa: CASSKEGLRVPPAYNEQFF

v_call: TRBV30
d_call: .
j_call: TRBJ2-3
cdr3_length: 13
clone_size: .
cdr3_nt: TGTGCCTGGAGTGTTGAGAGAACAGATACGCAGTATTTT
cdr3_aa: CAWSVERTDTQYF

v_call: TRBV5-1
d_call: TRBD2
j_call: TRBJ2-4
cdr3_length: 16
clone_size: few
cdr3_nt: TGCGCCAGCAGCCCGCCCGCGGGGGGACCCAAAAACATTCAGTACTTC
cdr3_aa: CASSPPAGGPKNIQYF

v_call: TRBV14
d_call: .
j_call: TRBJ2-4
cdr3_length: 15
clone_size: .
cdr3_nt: TGTGCCAGCAGCCGCGGAAGTACCGCCAAAAACATTCAGTACTTC
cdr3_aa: CASSRGSTAKNIQYF

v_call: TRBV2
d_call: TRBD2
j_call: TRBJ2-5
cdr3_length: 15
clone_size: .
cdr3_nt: TGTGCCAGCAGTGATGGGCTAGCGGGAGTAGAGACCCAGTACTTC
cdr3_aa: CASSDGLAGVETQYF

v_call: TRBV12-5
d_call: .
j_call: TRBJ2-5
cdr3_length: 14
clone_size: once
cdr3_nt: TGTGCTAGTGGTTTATACAGGGTTCCAGAGACCCAGTACTTC
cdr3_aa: CASGLYRVPETQYF